The rows below give T cell receptor beta chains drawn from one sample of a study of blood T cell repertoires in COVID-19. The table came from immunoSEQ multiplex PCR; TCRdb's copy has only in-frame clones and leaves some out. The sample has 45,000 to 65,000 clones, 90% seen once. The sample taken for sequencing was peripheral blood. These receptors all stem from a man aged 45 to 65 with acute or convalescent COVID-19. The CDR3 runs from the conserved cysteine through the conserved F or W. D genes are given only for firm matches. The listing skips clone size in some rows; elsewhere it reads once, few, many or a size class.

v_call	clone_size	j_call	d_call	cdr3_aa	cdr3_nt
TRBV6-5	.	TRBJ2-7	.	CASTPAVAYEQYF	TGTGCCAGCACCCCAGCTGTAGCTTACGAGCAGTACTTC
TRBV19	.	TRBJ2-3	.	CASRNRARTDTQYF	TGTGCCAGTAGGAACAGGGCAAGGACAGATACGCAGTATTTT
TRBV27	.	TRBJ2-2	.	CASTPHFLGRRNRNTGELFF	TGTGCCAGCACCCCCCATTTTTTAGGCAGGAGGAATAGAAACACCGGGGAGCTGTTTTTT
TRBV5-1	once	TRBJ2-5	.	CASSSTGYQETQYF	TGCGCCAGCAGCAGTACAGGGTACCAAGAGACCCAGTACTTC
TRBV3-1/TRBV3-2	.	TRBJ1-4	TRBD1	CASSQDWGDRDFNEKLFF	TGTGCCAGCAGCCAAGATTGGGGAGACAGGGATTTTAATGAAAAACTGTTTTTT
TRBV5-1	.	TRBJ2-2	.	CASSLGSSTGELFF	TGCGCCAGCAGCTTGGGTTCTTCCACCGGGGAGCTGTTTTTT
TRBV2	.	TRBJ2-4	TRBD2	CASSGILSGGKNIQYF	TGTGCCAGCAGTGGGATACTATCGGGAGGGAAAAACATTCAGTACTTC
TRBV27	.	TRBJ2-3	TRBD2	CASSLWGSGRSGTDTQYF	TGTGCCAGCAGTTTATGGGGTAGCGGGAGGTCGGGCACAGATACGCAGTATTTT
TRBV12-3/TRBV12-4	.	TRBJ1-6	.	CASRSVRNSPLHF	TGTGCCAGCAGATCAGTCAGGAATTCACCCCTCCACTTT
TRBV6-5	.	TRBJ2-5	TRBD1	CASSYETGGGVGGQYF	TGTGCCAGCAGTTACGAAACAGGGGGAGGAGTAGGGGGACAGTACTTC
TRBV3-1/TRBV3-2	.	TRBJ2-2	TRBD1	CASSQVLAGGGGELFF	TGTGCCAGCAGCCAAGTCTTGGCAGGGGGCGGCGGGGAGCTGTTTTTT
TRBV12-3/TRBV12-4	.	TRBJ1-2	.	CASSRRQVYGYTF	TGTGCCAGCAGTCGTCGACAGGTCTATGGCTACACCTTC